The present TCR beta chain was sequenced within a study of T cells after yellow fever vaccination. Study-wide context: Preparation of the low-cell-number fractions used SMART-Seq v4 Ultra Low Input. Study-level points and caveats: Researchers noted that a small share of clonotypes showed up in both CD4 and CD8 compartments.

The CDR3 is 15 residues long. Between the trimmed V and J ends, which lost 8 bases and 8 bases, there was a span of 22 bases. A universal primer site and UMIs were added as TCR cDNA was made by 5'RACE template switching. One entry per CDR3 protein, called by TCRdb with MiXCR from the 5' RACE reads. Found here are some 150,000 distinct CDR3 sequences, 5% to 8% of them singletons; the top ten hold under 0.8%. As concerns this clonotype: The antigen is undetermined.

This clonotype originated in a man aged 25 to 45 who received the YFV17D yellow fever vaccine. The chain employs TRBV23-1 and TRBJ2-4; the D gene could be TRBD1 or TRBD2 (5 bases each). TRBV23-1 is an ORF; its function is uncertain. The specimen comprised CD4+ T cells sorted from PBMCs, sampled 10 days after the yellow fever booster vaccination. The CDR3 nucleotides are TGCGCCAGCTGGCAATCGAGGGACGGTCGGCACATTCAGTACTTC. Its translation: CASWQSRDGRHIQYF.